These 5 T cell receptor beta chains were sequenced from one sample in a study of shared clonotypes between healthy human individuals. Libraries were prepared by immunoSEQ multiplex PCR; TCRdb keeps only in-frame clonotypes and omits some of them. The table includes 190,000 or so clones, 66% detected once. The specimen sequenced was memory CD4+ T cells sorted from blood. Subset given: CD45RA-negative fraction. All receptors come from a man aged 25 to 45 in good health.

The chain recombines TRBV5-6 with TRBJ1-5; a weak D match, TRBD1 (5 bases). Germline V gene sequence: CDR1 SGHDT, CDR2 YYEEEE. Trimming pared 4 bases from V and 5 bases from J, leaving 16 bases between. CDR3 size: 15 residues. The CDR3 DNA reads TGTGCCAGCAGCGCTGGGACTCAACCTGATCAGCCCCAGCATTTT. Translation gives CASSAGTQPDQPQHF.

This chain joins TRBV18 and TRBJ2-3, with D tentatively TRBD2 (5 bases). V lost 6 bases, J lost 0 bases, and 16 bases lay in between. CDR3 size: 16 residues. The germline V gene has CDR1 KGHSH and CDR2 LQKENI. The CDR3 DNA is TGTGCCAGCTCCCTTTCGCGGGCCTCTAGCACAGATACGCAGTATTTT. Translating it yields CASSLSRASSTDTQYF.

The chain uses TRBV21-1 and TRBJ2-5; the table gives TRBD2 as D, unverified against the DNA. TRBV21-1 is termed a pseudogene. The length of the CDR3 is 15 residues. The CDR3 region has the DNA TGTGCCAGCAGCAAAGATCGGACTAGAAAAGAGACCCAGTACTTC. Translation: CASSKDRTRKETQYF.

The rearrangement joins TRBV6-4 to TRBJ2-1; the D gene is possibly TRBD1 (7 bases). From germline, CDR1 is MRHNA and CDR2 SNTAGT. CDR3 length equals 13 residues. V was pared by 4 bases and J by 6 bases, with 10 bases between. This CDR3 is CASSGQGGNEQFF. The CDR3 coding sequence is TGTGCCAGCAGTGGACAGGGAGGCAATGAGCAGTTCTTC.

This clone was detected only a few times. This chain uses TRBV5-1 with TRBJ2-1; maybe TRBD1 (6 bases). The germline V gene has CDR1 SGHRS and CDR2 YFSETQ. V was cut by 3 bases and J by 4 bases, with 8 bases left in between. The CDR3 is made up of 13 amino acids. Written as DNA, the CDR3 is TGCGCCAGCAGCTGGGACATATACAATGAGCAGTTCTTC. Protein: CASSWDIYNEQFF.